A selection of T cell receptor beta chains follows, all from one sample in a study of T cells in localized non-small cell lung cancer. The assay was immunoSEQ multiplex PCR, and TCRdb's table has in-frame clones only and misses some. Here the sample spans tens of thousands of clones, approximately 90% being singletons. Here the sequenced sample was peripheral blood, taken before any cancer treatment. All receptors come from a man aged 35 to 69 with stage I squamous cell lung carcinoma. Both conserved end residues are part of each CDR3. D genes are given only for firm matches. Some rows mark clone size as missing; the rest say once, few, many or name a class of expanded clone.

cdr3_nt cdr3_aa d_call v_call clone_size j_call
TGTGCCAGCGGGATTCGGGGCACTGAAGCTTTCTTT CASGIRGTEAFF NA TRBV7-8 NA TRBJ1-1
TGTGCCAGCAGCTTAGTTTATCTACAGGACGGTGAAAACAATGAAGCTTTCTTT CASSLVYLQDGENNEAFF NA TRBV11-2 NA TRBJ1-1
TGTGCCAGCAGTGAACGGACTAGCGGGGGGTTGGGTACGCAGTATTTT CASSERTSGGLGTQYF TRBD2 TRBV2 NA TRBJ2-3
TGTGCCAGCAGCGTAACCAGCGGTAGCACAGATACGCAGTATTTT CASSVTSGSTDTQYF NA TRBV9 NA TRBJ2-3
TGTGCCAGCAGCGTAGGCCTGTCAGAAAAACTGTTTTTT CASSVGLSEKLFF NA TRBV9 NA TRBJ1-4
TGCGCCAGCTCCGGGACCGGAACCTACAATGAGCAGTTCTTC CASSGTGTYNEQFF NA TRBV5-1 NA TRBJ2-1
TGTGCCATCACCTCGAAGGCAGCTAGCACAGATACGCAGTATTTT CAITSKAASTDTQYF NA TRBV10-3 once TRBJ2-3
TGTGCCAGCAGCACGGGACTAGCGGGAGCAGATACGCAGTATTTT CASSTGLAGADTQYF TRBD2 TRBV5-4 NA TRBJ2-3
TGTGCCAGCAGCTTAGATCAACTAGCGGGAGACGAGCAGTACTTC CASSLDQLAGDEQYF TRBD2 TRBV7-9 NA TRBJ2-7
TGTGCCAGCACAAGACAGGAGCAGTACTTC CASTRQEQYF NA TRBV2 NA TRBJ2-7
TGCGCCAGCAGCCAAGATCTGGGCAGCTTTTATGGCTACACCTTC CASSQDLGSFYGYTF NA TRBV4-3 NA TRBJ1-2
TGTGCCATGATGGATCCGAACTATGGCTACACCTTC CAMMDPNYGYTF NA TRBV6-1 NA TRBJ1-2
TGTGCCAGCAGCTTAGATATCTTGACTGCAAGTTCCTACGAGCAGTACTTC CASSLDILTASSYEQYF NA TRBV11-2 NA TRBJ2-7
TGTGCCTGGAGTCCCCCCGCCAGGGGGGATCAGCCCCAGCATTTT CAWSPPARGDQPQHF TRBD1 TRBV30 NA TRBJ1-5
TGTGCCAGCAGCCGAGACAATTATAATGAAAAACTGTTTTTT CASSRDNYNEKLFF NA TRBV6-6 NA TRBJ1-4
TGCGCCAGCAGCCTGACTGGGGGATCCTCCTACAATGAGCAGTTCTTC CASSLTGGSSYNEQFF NA TRBV4-3 NA TRBJ2-1
TGTGCCAGCTCGTGGCGGGAGGTTAATGAGCAGTTCTTC CASSWREVNEQFF TRBD2 TRBV27 NA TRBJ2-1
TGCGCCAGCAGCTCCCGGGAGCCCCGCACAGATACGCAGTATTTT CASSSREPRTDTQYF NA TRBV5-1 NA TRBJ2-3
TGTGCCAGCAGTCCCGGGACAGGTTCCCCTGAAGCTTTCTTT CASSPGTGSPEAFF TRBD1 TRBV28 NA TRBJ1-1
TGTGCCAGCAGCCCCCGTGCTGGAGGTGGAGAGCAGTTCTTC CASSPRAGGGEQFF NA TRBV7-3 NA TRBJ2-1
TGTGCCAGCAGCGTAAGCGGGAGGGACGGGGAGCTGTTTTTT CASSVSGRDGELFF TRBD2 TRBV9 NA TRBJ2-2
TGTGCCAGCAGTGGTGAAGGGAGGGCGGATGGCTACACCTTC CASSGEGRADGYTF NA TRBV2 NA TRBJ1-2
TGTGCCAGCAGCTTTCAGGGAACCTACGAGCAGTACTTC CASSFQGTYEQYF NA TRBV11-2 NA TRBJ2-7
TGTGCCAGCAGTTTCTCGGGAGGGGTCGCCAAAAACATTCAGTACTTC CASSFSGGVAKNIQYF TRBD2 TRBV28 NA TRBJ2-4
TGCGCCAGCAGCTCGACGGGACAGGGAAGAGAGACCCAGTACTTC CASSSTGQGRETQYF TRBD1 TRBV5-1 NA TRBJ2-5
TGTGCCAGCAGTTTAAGACAGGGAACTAACTATGGCTACACCTTC CASSLRQGTNYGYTF TRBD1 TRBV6-6 NA TRBJ1-2
TGTGCCAGCTCACCACGAGGACAGGAGAGCTCCTACGAGCAGTACTTC CASSPRGQESSYEQYF TRBD1 TRBV18 NA TRBJ2-7
TGCGCCAGCAGCGAAGGACAGGTCCATGAAAAACTGTTTTTT CASSEGQVHEKLFF TRBD1 TRBV5-1 NA TRBJ1-4
TGTGCCACCAGCAGAGAACCAGCGGGAGTATACGAGCAGTACTTC CATSREPAGVYEQYF TRBD2 TRBV15 NA TRBJ2-7
TGTGCCAGCAGTGCAACGGGGCAAGAGACCCAGTACTTC CASSATGQETQYF NA TRBV9 NA TRBJ2-5
TGCAGCGTTGGTATAGGGGGAAACACCATATATTTT CSVGIGGNTIYF NA TRBV29-1 NA TRBJ1-3
TGTGCCAGCAGTGAACTCGGCGGCTCCTACAATGAGCAGTTCTTC CASSELGGSYNEQFF NA TRBV2 NA TRBJ2-1
TGTGCCAGCAGCTTAGTAGGGACAGGGGGCTACGAGCAGTACTTC CASSLVGTGGYEQYF TRBD1 TRBV7-2 NA TRBJ2-7
TGTGCCAGCAGCCTAAGTCAATCAGAGACCCAGTACTTC CASSLSQSETQYF NA TRBV9 NA TRBJ2-5
TGTGCCAGTAATCGAGACAGCCTTGGCGAGCAGTTCTTC CASNRDSLGEQFF NA TRBV19 NA TRBJ2-1
TGTGCCAGCAGCGTTGGGGGAGGGTCCGAAGATACGCAGTATTTT CASSVGGGSEDTQYF TRBD2 TRBV9 NA TRBJ2-3
TGTGCCAGCAGCCTAAACTGGGCAGGAGAGCAGTACTTC CASSLNWAGEQYF NA TRBV7-2 NA TRBJ2-7
TGTGCCAGCAATCCAGACGGAGACTATGGCTACACCTTC CASNPDGDYGYTF NA TRBV2 few TRBJ1-2
TGTGCCTGGAGTGTACAGGGGCCCAACTATGGCTACACCTTC CAWSVQGPNYGYTF TRBD1 TRBV30 NA TRBJ1-2
TGTGCCAGCAGGACTAGTGGTAACGCAGATACGCAGTATTTT CASRTSGNADTQYF NA TRBV4-2 once TRBJ2-3
TGTGCCAGCAGCCCGATACAGGGAATTAATGAAAAACTGTTTTTT CASSPIQGINEKLFF NA TRBV4-2 NA TRBJ1-4
TGTGCCACCGCGAGGGAGAATAATTCACCCCTCCACTTT CATARENNSPLHF NA TRBV10-3 NA TRBJ1-6
TGTGCCAGTAGCCTCAGGCTAGCGGGAGGGCAACACTCCTACGAGCAGTACTTC CASSLRLAGGQHSYEQYF TRBD2 TRBV19 NA TRBJ2-7
TGCGCCAGCAGCTTGGAGGACAGGGTGGGTAATGAGCAGTTCTTC CASSLEDRVGNEQFF TRBD1 TRBV5-1 many TRBJ2-1
TGTGCCAGCAGCCCACCGGGACAGGGATGGAACACCGGGGAGCTGTTTTTT CASSPPGQGWNTGELFF TRBD1 TRBV9 NA TRBJ2-2
TGCGCCAGCAGCCCCCGAGGAGCTCCCTATTGGGAGCAGTTCTTC CASSPRGAPYWEQFF NA TRBV4-3 NA TRBJ2-1
TGCGCCAGCAGCCAAGATCGGGACAATCAGCCCCAGCATTTT CASSQDRDNQPQHF NA TRBV5-1 NA TRBJ1-5
TGTGCCAGCAGCCAAGGGAGGTACACCGGGGAGCTGTTTTTT CASSQGRYTGELFF NA TRBV14 NA TRBJ2-2
TGTGCCAGCAGCCCCGGGCGGGAGAGGAATGAGCAGTACTTC CASSPGRERNEQYF TRBD2 TRBV9 NA TRBJ2-7
TGCGCCAGCAGCCAAGGGGACAGGACGGTTGAAAAACTGTTTTTT CASSQGDRTVEKLFF TRBD1 TRBV4-3 once TRBJ1-4
TGTGCCAGCAGCTGGGGGCGGGGGGCAGAGACCCAGTACTTC CASSWGRGAETQYF TRBD2 TRBV11-3 once TRBJ2-5
TGTGCCAGCAGTTTTGGGACAGGGACCCGAAACACCATATATTTT CASSFGTGTRNTIYF TRBD1 TRBV28 NA TRBJ1-3
TGTGCCAGCAGCCTATGGGACGGGCCAAACTACGAGCAGTACTTC CASSLWDGPNYEQYF NA TRBV5-5 NA TRBJ2-7
TGCGCCAGGCGGCCCCCAGGGGGAGAATCCTACAATGAGCAGTTCTTC CARRPPGGESYNEQFF TRBD1 TRBV4-1 NA TRBJ2-1
TGTGCCAGCAGTGCCCCGGGGACAGAGAACACTGAAGCTTTCTTT CASSAPGTENTEAFF TRBD1 TRBV6-6 NA TRBJ1-1